This TCR beta chain was recorded in a study of blood T cells in healthy people across ages. This clonotype has only a few counts. Through a sample-barcoded 5' primer and a J-beta primer mix, a second PCR was run for roughly 6 to 11 cycles. In TCRdb, the 5' RACE reads were re-called with MiXCR into one record per CDR3 protein. The sample has 450,000 to 650,000 distinct CDR3 sequences; about 25% are singletons. The germline V and J ends were trimmed by 0 bases and 4 bases, with 4 bases remaining between them. Germline assignment: CDR1 SGDLS and CDR2 YYNGEE. The CDR3 contains 13 residues. The same sample was also studied in work on T cells of mothers and their children.

This TCR was sampled from a boy younger than 18 in good health. V is TRBV9 and J is TRBJ2-2; D is unresolved. The sequenced material came from blood. CDR3 DNA: TGTGCCAGCAGCGTAGCAGTCACCGGGGAGCTGTTTTTT. Protein: CASSVAVTGELFF.